The T cell receptor (beta chain) described here comes from a study of monozygotic twins with inflammatory bowel disease. General study points: Healthy twins showed more clonotype sharing with others than IBD patients, especially patients with disease activity.

T cells were not sorted, and total RNA was isolated straight from whole blood. Concerning this clonotype itself: Its antigen is unknown.

The CDR3 is made up of 16 amino acids. The V gene's germline CDR1 is LGHDT and CDR2 YNNKEL (reference sequence). Template switching was used to attach UMIs, which incorporated a 6-nucleotide sample barcode. With the 5' RACE reads reprocessed, TCRdb shows one record per CDR3 protein and no DNA. This table lists about 330,000 distinct CDR3 sequences. The sequence came from a human donor with ulcerative colitis or Crohn's disease, or a healthy co-twin of an affected twin (not recorded which). Sequencing used blood. The chain has TRBV3-1 and TRBJ2-7; TCRdb returns TRBD2, unconfirmable since there is no DNA. The CDR3 sequence: CASSPSRGLAGSEQYF.